This T cell receptor beta chain came from a study of technical replicates of blood from several donors. Method: immunoSEQ multiplex PCR; TCRdb's copy keeps in-frame clones and lacks some. Among about 79,000 clones listed, about nine tenths were seen once. Trimming removed 2 bases from V and 4 bases from J, with 15 bases in between. This CDR3 contains 15 residues. Per germline, CDR1 SGHTA and CDR2 FQGTGA. The origin of this receptor is a human donor in good health. Some clones in this sample may be carry-over from other donors' samples. The V and J genes are TRBV7-3 and TRBJ2-7; perhaps TRBD2 as D (6 bases). Sequenced material: T cells isolated from PBMCs. The DNA of the CDR3 is TGTGCCAGCAGCTTATTCGGGAGCACAGTTTACGAGCAGTACTTC. Translation: CASSLFGSTVYEQYF.